This T cell receptor (beta chain) was retrieved from a study of cytomegalovirus exposure and HLA in healthy donors. Study in general: About 80 million unique TCRs, all from HLA-typed donors, were included in an early release of the data. Study observations and caveats: In a later analysis, TCR beta V- and J-gene trimming showed a link to a missense DCLRE1C variant.

CDR1 SGHRS and CDR2 YFSETQ come from the germline V gene. CDR3 length: 15 residues. With 1 base clipped from V and 2 bases from J, the junction kept 3 bases outside the gene matches. A note on this clone: Its antigen is currently unknown.

Primers included in the PCR were 60 Vbeta and 13 Jbeta primers. Clones were sequenced by immunoSEQ multiplex PCR, and TCRdb holds only the in-frame ones, with some missing. Seen here are more than 150,000 clones, 65% to 85% observed once, and the top ten hold 4.5% to 7.5%. Source material: PBMCs. The V call is TRBV5-1, the J call TRBJ2-5; 9 nucleotides align to TRBD1. This TCR was recovered from a young woman in good health and CMV-seropositive. The CDR3 is CASSLTGGLQETQYF. CDR3 DNA sequence: TGCGCCAGCAGCTTGACAGGGGGCCTTCAAGAGACCCAGTACTTC.